The 25 T cell receptor beta chains below come from one sample, sequenced in a study of blood T cell repertoires in COVID-19. Generated by immunoSEQ multiplex PCR, the TCRdb table keeps only in-frame clones and is missing some. The data contain nearly 250,000 clones, about 90% of them singletons. Specimen: PBMCs or T cells enriched from blood (not recorded which). These receptors were collected from a man aged 50 to 59 who had been exposed to COVID-19.

The chain combines TRBV3-1 (or the pseudogene TRBV3-2) with TRBJ2-6; D ambiguous. Germline V gene data show CDR1 as LGHDT and CDR2 as YNNKEL (reference sequence). Between the trimmed V and J ends, which lost 1 base and 1 base, there was a span of 8 bases. The CDR3 totals 16 residues. In DNA, the CDR3 is TGTGCCAGCAGCCAAGCAGGTGGATCTGGGGCCAACGTCCTGACTTTC. This gives the protein CASSQAGGSGANVLTF.

V is TRBV20-1 and J is TRBJ1-1; D is uncertain. Germline CDR1 is DFQATT and CDR2 is SNEGSKA (reference sequence). V lost 3 bases and J 8 bases, leaving 10 bases between the germline ends. The CDR3 spans 11 residues. The CDR3 DNA reads as TGCAGTGCTAGGAGGACTTTAGAAGCTTTCTTT. Its protein product is CSARRTLEAFF.

This sequence joins TRBV4-1 and TRBJ1-1; 7 nucleotides match TRBD1. Per germline, CDR1 MGHRA and CDR2 YSYEKL. The CDR3 covers 15 residues. J lost 6 bases, V lost 0 bases, and 7 bases had no gene match. DNA for the CDR3: TGCGCCAGCAGCCAAGATATTATAGGGGGCCCTGAAGCTTTCTTT. Amino acids: CASSQDIIGGPEAFF.

V and J are TRBV15 and TRBJ2-3, with 7 positions matching TRBD2. The J segment lost 2 bases and the V segment lost 5 bases, leaving 7 bases of the junction unmatched. CDR1 and CDR2 (germline): LNHNV, YYDKDF (reference sequence). This CDR3 contains 15 residues. This chain's CDR3 is CATSPLAGATDTQYF. Here the CDR3 DNA reads TGTGCCACCAGCCCGTTAGCGGGTGCCACAGATACGCAGTATTTT.

This chain connects TRBV7-8 to TRBJ2-3; 7 bases map to TRBD1. The CDR3 is made up of 15 amino acids. CDR1 is SGHVS, CDR2 FQNEAQ, per germline. V trimming: 4 bases; J trimming: 2 bases; junction bases outside the gene matches: 6. CDR3 in DNA: TGTGCCAGCAGCTCGACAGGGCTGTTCACAGATACGCAGTATTTT. Its protein product is CASSSTGLFTDTQYF.

V gene TRBV2 combines with J gene TRBJ2-1; D is perhaps TRBD2 (6 bases). V lost 6 bases and J lost 2, with 14 bases in between. The CDR3 contains 15 residues. The germline CDR1 and CDR2 sequences are SNHLY and FYNNEI. The CDR3 is CASRRDSQPYNEQFF. The CDR3 nucleotides read TGTGCCAGCAGACGGGACTCTCAACCCTACAATGAGCAGTTCTTC.

J is TRBJ2-7 and V is TRBV27, with TRBD2 as a possible D gene (5 bases). The V and J ends lost 1 base and 1 base respectively, with 14 bases between them. The CDR3 consists of 16 residues. CDR1 MNHEY and CDR2 SMNVEV come from the germline V gene (reference sequence). The chain's CDR3 is CASSLYGKPRSYEQYV. The CDR3 DNA is TGTGCCAGCAGTTTATACGGGAAACCCCGTTCCTACGAGCAGTACGTC.

V and J are TRBV10-3 and TRBJ2-7; TRBD1 matches at 7 bases. CDR1 is ENHRY and CDR2 is SYGVKD in the germline V gene. The ends lost 10 bases at V and 2 bases at J; junction bases unmatched: 8. There are 13 residues in the CDR3. Here the CDR3 reads CATLSQGTYEQYF. The CDR3 DNA is TGTGCCACGCTTTCACAGGGGACCTACGAGCAGTACTTC.

The chain employs TRBV7-8 and TRBJ1-2; D remains unclear. Per germline, CDR1 SGHVS and CDR2 FQNEAQ. This CDR3 has 15 amino acids. Trimming left V 5 bases short and J 8 bases short, with 21 bases between. The CDR3 nucleotides read TGTGCCAGCAGCATAGGACGGGAAAGCTATGGAGGCTACACCTTC. Translated: CASSIGRESYGGYTF.

The table lists this clone with a count of one. The chain links TRBV7-9 to TRBJ2-5; 11 bases fit TRBD1. Germline V lookup: CDR1 SEHNR, CDR2 FQNEAQ (reference sequence). V trimming: 0 bases; J trimming: 5 bases; junction bases outside the gene matches: 8. The CDR3 is 17 residues long. The CDR3: CASSLAGGQGARETQYF. Written as DNA, the CDR3 is TGTGCCAGCAGCTTAGCGGGAGGACAGGGGGCACGGGAGACCCAGTACTTC.

This chain uses TRBV28 with TRBJ1-5; D gene unclear. The V end was cut by 5 bases, the J end by 0 bases, with 5 bases between. CDR1 and CDR2 (germline): MDHEN, SYDVKM. CDR3 length: 13 amino acids. CDR3 DNA sequence: TGTGCCAGCAGTAGCCATAGCAATCAGCCCCAGCATTTT. Translation gives CASSSHSNQPQHF.

The chain is built from TRBV18 and TRBJ1-2; perhaps TRBD1 as D (6 bases). CDR1 KGHSH and CDR2 LQKENI come from the germline V gene. The CDR3 has 15 amino acids. Between the trimmed V and J ends, which lost 2 bases and 5 bases, there was a span of 15 bases. Written as DNA, the CDR3 is TGTGCCAGCTCACCAGTAAGGGGGATCCTATATGGCTACACCTTC. Translated, it gives CASSPVRGILYGYTF.

The V call is TRBV19, the J call TRBJ2-5; 11 nucleotides align to TRBD2. Germline V lookup: CDR1 LNHDA, CDR2 SQIVND (reference sequence). This CDR3 spans 16 amino acids. Trimming at V came to 2 bases and at J to 1 base, leaving 3 bases not matched to a gene. The CDR3 reads CASSITSGGVQETQYF. DNA for the CDR3: TGTGCCAGTAGTATAACTAGCGGGGGAGTCCAAGAGACCCAGTACTTC.

The chain uses TRBV9 and TRBJ2-1; D might be TRBD2 (7 bases). Germline V CDR1 and CDR2: SGDLS, YYNGEE. Trimming stripped 4 bases from V and 5 bases from J, with 13 bases between. This CDR3 comprises 14 residues. DNA of the CDR3: TGTGCCAGCAGCTGGGGAGGGGGTCACAATGAGCAGTTCTTC. Amino acid sequence: CASSWGGGHNEQFF.

The genes are TRBV19 and TRBJ1-5, with D tentatively TRBD1 (5 bases). Looked up from germline, CDR1 is LNHDA and CDR2 is SQIVND (reference sequence). CDR3 length: 15 residues. The V gene lost 3 bases and the J gene lost 6 bases, with 15 bases spanning the gap. CDR3 nucleotides: TGTGCCAGTAGTATTCAAGGAGGGGCGGGTCAGCCCCAGCATTTT. It yields the protein CASSIQGGAGQPQHF. Full variable domain (remainder filled in from reference TRBV19 and TRBJ1-5): DGGITQSPKYLFRKEGQNVTLSCEQNLNHDAMYWYRQDPGQGLRLIYYSQIVNDFQKGDIAEGYSVSREKKESFPLTVTSAQKNPTAFYLCASSIQGGAGQPQHFGDGTRLSIL.

The chain employs TRBV3-1 (or the pseudogene TRBV3-2) and TRBJ1-1; 7 nucleotides line up with TRBD1. The CDR3 loop spans 14 amino acids. The V segment lost 0 bases and the J segment 10 bases; nucleotides outside the gene matches: 8. The germline V gene has CDR1 LGHDT and CDR2 YNNKEL (reference sequence). The CDR3 reads CASSQDLGDRVAFF. The CDR3 nucleotides are TGTGCCAGCAGCCAAGATTTGGGCGACAGGGTAGCTTTCTTT.

This chain uses TRBV28 with TRBJ2-5, with a weak D call TRBD2 (6 bases). Trimming took off 6 bases at V and 2 bases at J, with 13 bases between the two ends. The germline CDR1 and CDR2 sequences are MDHEN and SYDVKM. The CDR3 runs to 14 residues. The CDR3 DNA reads as TGTGCCAGCAGGTCGACCGGGACTCAAGAGACCCAGTACTTC. Translation: CASRSTGTQETQYF.

The V gene is TRBV7-9, the J gene TRBJ1-6, with 8 bases aligning to TRBD1. This CDR3 spans 15 amino acids. CDR1 SEHNR and CDR2 FQNEAQ come from the germline V gene (reference sequence). With 5 bases clipped from V and 7 bases from J, the junction kept 7 bases outside the gene matches. Here the CDR3 reads CASSPSWDRNSPLHF. CDR3 nucleotide sequence: TGTGCCAGCAGCCCAAGCTGGGACAGGAATTCACCCCTCCACTTT. The full variable domain, rest sourced from reference TRBV7-9 and TRBJ1-6, is DTGVSQNPRHKITKRGQNVTFRCDPISEHNRLYWYRQTLGQGPEFLTYFQNEAQLEKSRLLSDRFSAERPKGSFSTLEIQRTEQGDSAMYLCASSPSWDRNSPLHFGNGTRLTVT.

The gene calls are TRBV19 and TRBJ1-2, with 11 bases matching TRBD1. V shed 3 bases, J shed 8 bases, and the junction held 8 bases outside the gene matches. CDR3 length equals 15 residues. In germline, CDR1 is LNHDA, CDR2 SQIVND (reference sequence). In nucleotides, the CDR3 is TGTGCCAGTAGTATCCGCGGACAGGGGGCAAGGGGCTACACCTTC. Translation: CASSIRGQGARGYTF.

This CDR3 reads CASSVTSGETDTQYF. The CDR3 DNA reads TGTGCCAGTAGTGTGACTAGCGGGGAGACAGATACGCAGTATTTT. The chain couples TRBV19 to TRBJ2-3, with 11 bases that match TRBD2. The V gene end was trimmed by 5 bases and the J gene end by 3 bases; junction bases not matched to a gene: 4. Germline CDR1 and CDR2: LNHDA and SQIVND (reference sequence). The CDR3 spans 15 residues. The entire variable domain, with the rest obtained from reference TRBV19 and TRBJ2-3, is as follows: DGGITQSPKYLFRKEGQNVTLSCEQNLNHDAMYWYRQDPGQGLRLIYYSQIVNDFQKGDIAEGYSVSREKKESFPLTVTSAQKNPTAFYLCASSVTSGETDTQYFGPGTRLTVL.

For this clone: Other DNA sequences from this sample encode an identical CDR3 as well. J is TRBJ2-2 and V is TRBV5-1; D gene unclear. V was cut by 0 bases and J by 5 bases, with 5 bases left in between. This CDR3 has 13 amino acids. CDR1 and CDR2 (germline): SGHRS, YFSETQ. The CDR3 reads CASSLDITGELFF. CDR3 DNA: TGCGCCAGCAGCTTGGACATTACCGGGGAGCTGTTTTTT.

The chain uses TRBV16 and TRBJ2-7; 11 bases fit TRBD2. V shed 0 bases, J shed 6 bases, and the junction held 7 bases outside the gene matches. The CDR3 has 16 residues. CDR1 and CDR2 (germline): KGHSY, FQNENV. The CDR3 here is CASSQSLAGGPSEQYF. As DNA, the CDR3 is TGTGCCAGCAGCCAATCCTTAGCGGGGGGGCCCTCCGAGCAGTACTTC.

The chain combines TRBV28 with TRBJ2-7, with TRBD1 matching 7 bases. Germline trimming cut 2 bases from V and 0 bases from J; bases unmatched to any gene: 4. Germline V gives CDR1 MDHEN, CDR2 SYDVKM. The CDR3 is made up of 15 amino acids. CDR3 bases: TGTGCCAGCAGTTTAGCCTGGGACAGCTCCTACGAGCAGTACTTC. Translating gives CASSLAWDSSYEQYF.

This clone has only one observation. The chain recombines TRBV18 with TRBJ2-7, with D unclear. This CDR3 has 14 amino acids. V gave up 0 bases and J gave up 4 bases, with 10 bases separating them. Germline V gene lookup returns CDR1 KGHSH and CDR2 LQKENI. CDR3 nucleotides: TGTGCCAGCTCACCACCATCGAGGCCGTACGAGCAGTACGTC. Translating it yields CASSPPSRPYEQYV.

The chain recombines TRBV5-1 with TRBJ1-2, with D possibly TRBD1 on 6 matching bases. With 2 bases removed from V and 4 bases from J, the gap between germline ends came to 15 bases. CDR1 and CDR2 from the germline V gene are SGHRS and YFSETQ. The CDR3 extends over 15 amino acids. The CDR3 DNA is TGCGCCAGCAGCTTAATCGGGACACCTGGCTATGGCTACACCTTC. It translates to CASSLIGTPGYGYTF.